Presented here are 24 T cell receptor beta chains from one specimen sequenced in a study of T cell responses to AZD1222 COVID-19 vaccine. Sequencing was performed with immunoSEQ multiplex PCR; in TCRdb, only in-frame clones are kept and a portion is missing. The sample holds 150,000 to 200,000 clones, about 90% seen once. The source material was peripheral blood, sampled on day 0 of AZD1222 vaccination. These receptors were obtained from an adult in good health.

The chain carries TRBV7-9 and TRBJ2-2, with TRBD1 as a possible D gene (5 bases). Germline V gene data show CDR1 as SEHNR and CDR2 as FQNEAQ (reference sequence). The CDR3 length is 14 residues. V dropped 6 bases and J dropped 4 bases, with 12 bases sitting between them. The CDR3 DNA sequence: TGTGCCAGCAGTCTAGGGGCTGGCACCGGGGAGCTGTTTTTT. Encoded protein: CASSLGAGTGELFF. The whole variable domain, filled in from reference TRBV7-9 and TRBJ2-2, reads DTGVSQNPRHKITKRGQNVTFRCDPISEHNRLYWYRQTLGQGPEFLTYFQNEAQLEKSRLLSDRFSAERPKGSFSTLEIQRTEQGDSAMYLCASSLGAGTGELFFGEGSRLTVL.

This clone appeared a single time. This chain connects TRBV20-1 to TRBJ1-1; D not resolved. Germline loops: CDR1 DFQATT, CDR2 SNEGSKA (reference sequence). The V end lost 1 base, the J end lost 11 bases, and 8 bases lay between the germline ends. CDR3 length: 10 amino acids. The CDR3 is CSARGNSAFF. The DNA for the CDR3 is TGCAGTGCTAGAGGAAATAGTGCTTTCTTT.

The genes are TRBV2 and TRBJ2-2, with TRBD1 as a possible D gene (6 bases). Germline CDR1 and CDR2: SNHLY and FYNNEI. CDR3 size: 14 residues. Trimming cost V 2 bases and J 7 bases, with 11 bases left between them. CDR3 loop: CASSELTGIGELFF. The CDR3, as DNA: TGTGCCAGCAGTGAACTGACAGGAATCGGGGAGCTGTTTTTT.

The chain is built from TRBV4-3 and TRBJ2-2, with D unresolved. V was pared by 4 bases and J by 9 bases, with 18 bases between. CDR1 LGHNA and CDR2 YSLEER come from the germline V gene. The CDR3 length is 15 residues. The CDR3 DNA is TGCGCCAGCAGCCTGGGAAGGAGAGAAGTCTGGGAGCTGTTTTTT. Amino acid sequence: CASSLGRREVWELFF.

This sequence joins TRBV7-9 and TRBJ2-1; unclear D gene. The CDR3 spans 11 residues. The germline V gene encodes CDR1 SEHNR and CDR2 FQNEAQ (reference sequence). The ends were cut back, 4 bases at V and 8 bases at J, with 6 bases in the middle. The CDR3 DNA is TGTGCCAGCAGCTCTCCGGATGAGCAGTTCTTC. Amino acid sequence: CASSSPDEQFF.

The chain combines TRBV14 with TRBJ2-3, with 8 bases fitting TRBD2. J lost 5 bases, V lost 0 bases, and 10 bases had no gene match. Germline CDR1 SGHDN, CDR2 FVKESK. The length of the CDR3 is 17 residues. In DNA, the CDR3 is TGTGCCAGCAGCCAAGACGGGACTAGAGCGGCGTTAGATACGCAGTATTTT. Its protein is CASSQDGTRAALDTQYF.

The chain couples TRBV18 to TRBJ2-7; 10 nucleotides agree with TRBD1. Trimming removed 6 bases from V and 5 bases from J; junction bases left unmatched: 7. CDR3 size: 14 residues. CDR1 and CDR2 from the germline V gene are KGHSH and LQKENI. The CDR3 DNA reads as TGTGCCAGCTCCTCCGGGACAGGGGTCGACGAGCAGTACTTC. Amino acids: CASSSGTGVDEQYF. Combining the CDR3 with reference TRBV18 and TRBJ2-7 gives the whole variable domain NAGVMQNPRHLVRRRGQEARLRCSPMKGHSHVYWYRQLPEEGLKFMVYLQKENIIDESGMPKERFSAEFPKEGPSILRIQQVVRGDSAAYFCASSSGTGVDEQYFGPGTRLTVT.

The chain joins TRBV7-2 to TRBJ1-1, with TRBD1 as a possible D gene (6 bases). Germline V gene sequence: CDR1 SGHTA, CDR2 FQGNSA. With 1 base removed from V and 5 bases from J, the gap between germline ends came to 14 bases. The CDR3 length is 15 residues. The CDR3: CASSLDVGGQTEAFF. In DNA, the CDR3 is TGTGCCAGCAGCTTAGACGTGGGGGGCCAAACTGAAGCTTTCTTT.

The V gene is TRBV5-4, the J gene TRBJ1-6, with unresolved D. From germline, CDR1 is SGHNT and CDR2 YYREEE (reference sequence). This CDR3 comprises 13 residues. V gave up 0 bases and J gave up 3 bases, with 1 base separating them. The chain's CDR3 is CASSLDYNSPLHF. Written as DNA, the CDR3 is TGTGCCAGCAGCTTGGACTATAATTCACCCCTCCACTTT. Together with reference TRBV5-4 and TRBJ1-6, the CDR3 gives the full variable domain: ETGVTQSPTHLIKTRGQQVTLRCSSQSGHNTVSWYQQALGQGPQFIFQYYREEENGRGNFPPRFSGLQFPNYSSELNVNALELDDSALYLCASSLDYNSPLHFGNGTRLTVT.

On this clone: Its ends do not fully match the called genes, so a read error is possible. The chain is built from TRBV4-2 and TRBJ2-1, with 8 positions matching TRBD2. From germline, CDR1 is LGHNA and CDR2 YNFKEQ. The CDR3 loop spans 15 amino acids. The DNA for the CDR3 is TGTGCCAGCAGACAAGACGGGGGGGCCTACAATGAGCAGTTCTTC. Its translation: CASRQDGGAYNEQFF.

The rearrangement uses TRBV29-1 and TRBJ2-1; the D is unclear. Trimming left V 4 bases short and J 7 bases short, with 11 bases between. Germline lookup yields CDR1 SQVTM and CDR2 ANQGSEA. CDR3 length: 12 residues. The CDR3 region is CSVADSSNEQFF. The CDR3 bases are TGCAGCGTTGCCGACTCGTCGAATGAGCAGTTCTTC.

The chain joins TRBV28 to TRBJ1-1; D might be TRBD1 (6 bases). V lost 10 bases and J 0 bases, leaving 12 bases between the germline ends. Germline CDR1 is MDHEN and CDR2 is SYDVKM. The CDR3 runs 13 residues. In nucleotides, the CDR3 is TGTGCCAACTCGGGACACATGAACACTGAAGCTTTCTTT. It is translated as CANSGHMNTEAFF.

The CDR3 sequence: CASSTHAGGSYEQYF. CDR3 bases: TGTGCCAGCAGCACCCACGCAGGGGGCTCCTACGAGCAGTACTTC. The chain couples TRBV9 to TRBJ2-7, with 7 bases matching TRBD1. This CDR3 comprises 15 residues. The V and J ends lost 4 bases and 0 bases, in that order; junction bases with no gene match: 7. Germline V gene data show CDR1 as SGDLS and CDR2 as YYNGEE.

CDR3 DNA: TGTGCCAGCAGTCCAAGTCAACCTCCAAGAGAGACCCAGTACTTC. Translating it yields CASSPSQPPRETQYF. This rearrangement joins TRBV2 to TRBJ2-5, with D unclear. This CDR3 contains 15 residues. Trimming took off 5 bases at V and 4 bases at J, with 17 bases between the two ends. The germline V gene encodes CDR1 SNHLY and CDR2 FYNNEI.

The rearrangement links TRBV11-3 to TRBJ2-1; D not certain. Deletions cut 6 bases from V and 6 bases from J, with 18 bases between. This CDR3 has 15 amino acids. CDR1 and CDR2 from the germline V gene are SGHNT and YENEEA. CDR3 in amino acids: CASSYVSSPGNEQFF. DNA for the CDR3: TGTGCCAGCAGTTATGTATCCTCCCCTGGCAATGAGCAGTTCTTC. The full variable domain, completed using reference TRBV11-3 and TRBJ2-1, is EAGVVQSPRYKIIEKKQPVAFWCNPISGHNTLYWYLQNLGQGPELLIRYENEEAVDDSQLPKDRFSAERLKGVDSTLKIQPAELGDSAVYLCASSYVSSPGNEQFFGPGTRLTVL.

J is TRBJ2-7 and V is TRBV7-2; possibly TRBD2 for D (5 bases). The CDR3 spans 17 residues. The germline gives CDR1 SGHTA, CDR2 FQGNSA. The germline V and J ends were trimmed by 1 base and 1 base, with 17 bases remaining between them. The CDR3 here is CASSLDGWRTPSYEQYF. As DNA, the CDR3 is TGTGCCAGCAGCTTAGACGGGTGGAGGACGCCTTCCTACGAGCAGTACTTC.

This chain joins TRBV5-5 and TRBJ1-5; D possibly corresponds to TRBD1 (5 bases). Germline V gene data show CDR1 as SGHKS and CDR2 as YYEKEE (reference sequence). The CDR3 is 15 amino acids. V gave up 4 bases and J gave up 2 bases, with 13 bases separating them. In DNA form, the CDR3 reads TGTGCCAGCAGCCCGGCGGGGGGGGGCAATCAGCCCCAGCATTTT. This codes for CASSPAGGGNQPQHF.

The genes are TRBV19 and TRBJ1-5; no firm D call. CDR1 and CDR2 from the germline V gene are LNHDA and SQIVND (reference sequence). Between the trimmed V and J ends, which lost 3 bases and 7 bases, there was a span of 10 bases. The CDR3 is made up of 13 amino acids. The CDR3 region has the DNA TGTGCCAGTAGTATTTTATGGGGACAGCCCCAGCATTTT. This sequence encodes CASSILWGQPQHF.

The chain couples TRBV6-1 to TRBJ2-7; unclear D gene. V was clipped by 1 base and J by 2 bases, with 12 bases between them. The CDR3 extends over 15 amino acids. CDR1 and CDR2 from the germline V gene are MNHNS and SASEGT. CDR3 DNA: TGTGCCAGCAGTGAAGTAAGCAGTTTACCCTACGAGCAGTACTTC. It translates to CASSEVSSLPYEQYF.

The chain links TRBV12-3 or TRBV12-4 to TRBJ1-5; the D is unclear. Trimming pared 0 bases from V and 11 bases from J, leaving 8 bases between. CDR3 size: 12 residues. The CDR3 DNA reads TGTGCCAGCAGTTTAGCCCTTATATCCCAGCATTTT. Translation gives CASSLALISQHF.

The chain recombines TRBV5-4 with TRBJ1-2; no firm D call. Trimming stripped 4 bases from V and 3 bases from J, with 13 bases between. Germline V CDR1 and CDR2: SGHNT, YYREEE (reference sequence). The CDR3 has 14 amino acids. This CDR3 reads CASSPISVDYGYTF. The CDR3 DNA reads as TGTGCCAGCAGCCCGATTTCGGTGGACTATGGCTACACCTTC.

Turning to this clone: The junction departs from the called germline gene at one end, perhaps through a read error. As DNA, the CDR3 is TGTGCCAGCGGTTACAGGGGAGATACGCAGTATTTT. Translated: CASGYRGDTQYF. The chain couples TRBV6-5 to TRBJ2-3, with 7 nucleotides matching TRBD1. Germline values: CDR1 MNHEY, CDR2 SVGAGI. The CDR3 is 12 residues long.

This clone showed up just a few times. This chain joins TRBV6-5 and TRBJ1-5, with a tentative D call TRBD1 (6 bases). The germline V gene encodes CDR1 MNHEY and CDR2 SVGAGI. Trimming took 7 bases from V and 2 from J, leaving 15 bases between them. The CDR3 length is 15 residues. In nucleotides, the CDR3 is TGTGCCAGCAACCCCCAGGGGTCTCGCAATCAGCCCCAGCATTTT. It specifies CASNPQGSRNQPQHF.

This clone appeared a single time. The chain couples TRBV5-1 to TRBJ2-6; either TRBD1 or TRBD2 may fit D (7 bases each). Germline V gives CDR1 SGHRS, CDR2 YFSETQ. The V end lost 3 bases, the J end lost 2 bases, and 18 bases lay between the germline ends. CDR3 size: 18 residues. CDR3 sequence reads: CASSSPGRGGTGANVLTF. The DNA for the CDR3 is TGCGCCAGCAGCTCCCCGGGCAGGGGGGGCACTGGGGCCAACGTCCTGACTTTC.